A single sample is the source of the 8 T cell receptor beta chains below, sequenced in a study of T-cell reconstitution after alpha-beta-depleted transplantation in children. Using unique molecular identifiers, the investigators prepared the TCRbeta library. TCRdb reanalysed the PCR reads using MiXCR and keeps one entry per CDR3 protein. The sample consists of about 360,000 distinct CDR3 sequences, 13% of them appearing once. The starting material was PBMCs, obtained from the stem cell graft. These receptors were collected from a human donor who donated a stem cell graft to a child with Fanconi anemia.

This clonotype has at least ten counts. The gene calls are TRBV29-1 and TRBJ1-2, with 7 positions matching TRBD1. Germline CDR1 reads SQVTM; CDR2 reads ANQGSEA. This CDR3 has 13 residues. Trimming removed 6 bases from V and 5 bases from J; junction bases left unmatched: 9. The CDR3 spells CSVYRDSVYGYTF. Written as DNA, the CDR3 is TGCAGCGTATACCGGGACAGTGTGTATGGCTACACCTTC.

This clonotype has a count of ten or more. This chain connects TRBV12-3 or TRBV12-4 to TRBJ2-1, with D hard to call. The CDR3 runs 13 residues. Trimming removed 3 bases from V and 8 bases from J, with 11 bases in between. This CDR3 reads CASSLVLRDEQFF. DNA of the CDR3: TGTGCCAGCAGTTTGGTGCTGCGTGATGAGCAGTTCTTC.

The rearrangement joins TRBV29-1 to TRBJ2-7; D unclear. V gave up 0 bases and J gave up 5 bases, with 8 bases separating them. The CDR3 has 12 amino acids. The V gene's germline CDR1 is SQVTM and CDR2 ANQGSEA. In nucleotides, the CDR3 is TGCAGCGTTGAAGATCTAGGGCACGAGCAGTACTTC. Its protein product is CSVEDLGHEQYF.

J is TRBJ2-1 and V is TRBV6-5; 7 nucleotides agree with TRBD1. After removal of 2 bases from V and 4 bases from J, the junction contained 8 bases not matched to a gene. The germline gives CDR1 MNHEY, CDR2 SVGAGI. The CDR3 is 16 residues long. The CDR3 nucleotides read TGTGCCAGCAGTTACCGTGGGACAGTCGGATACAATGAGCAGTTCTTC. This sequence encodes CASSYRGTVGYNEQFF.

The sample holds a few counts of this clonotype. The CDR3 DNA is TGTGCCAGCAGCCCCCGGGGCTCCTACGAGCAGTACTTC. Its translation is CASSPRGSYEQYF. This chain links TRBV7-8 with TRBJ2-7, with D possibly being TRBD2 (5 bases). The CDR3 contains 13 residues. The germline V gene encodes CDR1 SGHVS and CDR2 FQNEAQ. Trimming removed 5 bases from V and 0 bases from J, with 8 bases in between.

This clonotype has a count of ten or more. This chain connects TRBV20-1 to TRBJ2-5; no clear D. This CDR3 spans 13 amino acids. Per the germline V gene, CDR1 is DFQATT and CDR2 is SNEGSKA (reference sequence). V lost 5 bases and J 1 base, leaving 11 bases between the germline ends. The CDR3 spells CSAYPLTQETQYF. CDR3 bases: TGCAGTGCTTACCCCTTGACCCAAGAGACCCAGTACTTC.

This clonotype occurred a few times. This rearrangement joins TRBV27 to TRBJ1-6; D gene uncertain. Between the trimmed V and J ends, which lost 9 bases and 0 bases, there was a span of 12 bases. The CDR3 loop spans 15 amino acids. From germline, CDR1 is MNHEY and CDR2 SMNVEV (reference sequence). The CDR3 bases are TGTGCCAGTGGCCGGAGCCGCTCCTATAATTCACCCCTCCACTTT. Protein product: CASGRSRSYNSPLHF.

The chain recombines TRBV2 with TRBJ2-1; TRBD2 aligns across 11 bases. The trim removed 6 bases at V and 9 bases at J, leaving 10 bases unmatched. The CDR3 covers 15 residues. Germline V gene data show CDR1 as SNHLY and CDR2 as FYNNEI. In DNA form, the CDR3 reads TGTGCCAGCAGACCTCTAGCGGGGGGATGGGGTGAGCAGTTCTTC. Its translation is CASRPLAGGWGEQFF.